This T cell receptor (beta chain) was obtained from a study of breast tumors, draining lymph nodes, adjacent tissues. This clonotype has more than one count but fewer than ten. Samples came from axillary lymph nodes draining the breast cancer. MiXCR was run by TCRdb on the multiplex PCR reads, yielding one entry per CDR3 protein. The table lists fewer than 150,000 distinct CDR3 sequences, around 20% of them singletons, with 2% to 2.5% in the top ten. The sequenced material came from axillary lymph node tissue. The TCR sequence derives from a female donor with breast cancer. Some clones in this sample may be carry-over from other donors' samples.

The CDR3 spells CASSRKLVKETQYF. The CDR3 DNA follows: TGTGCCAGCAGCCGCAAGCTGGTGAAAGAGACCCAGTACTTC. This chain uses TRBV28 with TRBJ2-5; D remains ambiguous. V lost 6 bases and J 3 bases, leaving 14 bases between the germline ends. CDR3 length: 14 residues. Germline V gene sequence: CDR1 MDHEN, CDR2 SYDVKM.